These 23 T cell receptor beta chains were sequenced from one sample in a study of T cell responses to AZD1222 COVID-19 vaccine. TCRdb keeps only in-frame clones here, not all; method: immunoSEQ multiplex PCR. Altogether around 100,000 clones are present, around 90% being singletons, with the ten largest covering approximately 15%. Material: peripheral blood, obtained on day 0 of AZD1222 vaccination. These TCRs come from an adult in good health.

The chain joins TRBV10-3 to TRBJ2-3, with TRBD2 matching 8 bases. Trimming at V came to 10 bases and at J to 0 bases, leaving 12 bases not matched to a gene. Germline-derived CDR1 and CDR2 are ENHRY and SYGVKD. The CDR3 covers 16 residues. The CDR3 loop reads CATRLALTSSTDTQYF. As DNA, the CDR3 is TGTGCCACCCGACTAGCGTTGACATCCAGCACAGATACGCAGTATTTT.

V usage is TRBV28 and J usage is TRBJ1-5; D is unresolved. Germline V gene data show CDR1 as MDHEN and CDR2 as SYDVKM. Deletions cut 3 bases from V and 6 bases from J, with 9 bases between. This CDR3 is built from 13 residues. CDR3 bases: TGTGCCAGCAGTTTGGGGTCGGGTCAGCCCCAGCATTTT. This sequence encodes CASSLGSGQPQHF.

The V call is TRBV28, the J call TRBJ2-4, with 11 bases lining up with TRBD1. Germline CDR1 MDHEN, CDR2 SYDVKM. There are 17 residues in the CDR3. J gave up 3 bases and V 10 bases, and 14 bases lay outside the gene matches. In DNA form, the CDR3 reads TGTGCCACCTACGCCGGGACAGGGGGGTATGTCAAAAACATTCAGTACTTC. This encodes CATYAGTGGYVKNIQYF.

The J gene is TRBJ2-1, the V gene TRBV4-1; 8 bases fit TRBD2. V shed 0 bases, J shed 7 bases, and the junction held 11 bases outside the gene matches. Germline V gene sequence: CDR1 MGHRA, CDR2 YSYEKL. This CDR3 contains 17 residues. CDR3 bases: TGCGCCAGCAGCCAAGAGATACTCGGGAGGGCGGGGAATGAGCAGTTCTTC. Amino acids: CASSQEILGRAGNEQFF.

CDR3 nucleotide sequence: TGTGCCAGTAGTATTGCGCTGAACACTGAAGCTTTCTTT. This gives the protein CASSIALNTEAFF. The chain joins TRBV19 to TRBJ1-1, with D unclear. The germline V gene has CDR1 LNHDA and CDR2 SQIVND (reference sequence). Trimming removed 3 bases at V and 0 bases at J, with 5 bases between. This CDR3 spans 13 amino acids.

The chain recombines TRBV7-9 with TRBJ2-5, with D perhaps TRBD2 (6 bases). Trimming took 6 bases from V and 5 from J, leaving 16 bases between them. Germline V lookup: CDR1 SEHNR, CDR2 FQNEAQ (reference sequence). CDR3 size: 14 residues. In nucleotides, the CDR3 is TGTGCCAGCAGGTTCTCCGGGGGTTCGGAGACCCAGTACTTC. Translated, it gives CASRFSGGSETQYF.

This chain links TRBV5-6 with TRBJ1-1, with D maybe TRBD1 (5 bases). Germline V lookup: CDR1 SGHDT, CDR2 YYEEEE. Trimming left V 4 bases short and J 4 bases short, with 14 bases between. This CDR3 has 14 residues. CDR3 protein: CASSTGTPITEAFF. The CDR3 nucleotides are TGTGCCAGCAGCACCGGGACTCCTATCACTGAAGCTTTCTTT.

CDR3 in amino acids: CASIKTGRTEAFF. The CDR3 DNA sequence: TGTGCCAGCATCAAGACAGGGCGGACTGAAGCTTTCTTT. The V gene is TRBV7-2, the J gene TRBJ1-1, with 7 bases aligning to TRBD1. In germline, CDR1 is SGHTA, CDR2 FQGNSA. V shed 7 bases, J shed 5 bases, and the junction held 7 bases outside the gene matches. This CDR3 region has 13 residues.

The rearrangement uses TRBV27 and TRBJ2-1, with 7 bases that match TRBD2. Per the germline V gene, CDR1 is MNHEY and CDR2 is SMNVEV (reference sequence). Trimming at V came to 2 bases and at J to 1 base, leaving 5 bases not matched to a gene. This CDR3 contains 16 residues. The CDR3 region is CASSLAGVRSYNEQFF. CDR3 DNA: TGTGCCAGCAGTTTAGCGGGAGTGAGGTCCTACAATGAGCAGTTCTTC.

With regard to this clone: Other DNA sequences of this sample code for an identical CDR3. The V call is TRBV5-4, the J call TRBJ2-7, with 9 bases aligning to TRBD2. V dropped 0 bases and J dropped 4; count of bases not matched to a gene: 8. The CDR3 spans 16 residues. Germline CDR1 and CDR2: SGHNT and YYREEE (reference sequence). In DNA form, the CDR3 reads TGTGCCAGCAGCTTGGGTGGCGGGGGGGTTTTGTACGAGCAGTACTTC. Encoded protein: CASSLGGGGVLYEQYF.

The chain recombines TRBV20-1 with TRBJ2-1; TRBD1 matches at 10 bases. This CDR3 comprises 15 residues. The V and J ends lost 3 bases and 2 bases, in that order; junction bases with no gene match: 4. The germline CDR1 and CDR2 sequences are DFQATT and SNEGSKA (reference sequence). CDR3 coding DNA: TGCAGTGCTAGTGTTGGACAGGGGGCCTACAATGAGCAGTTCTTC. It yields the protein CSASVGQGAYNEQFF.

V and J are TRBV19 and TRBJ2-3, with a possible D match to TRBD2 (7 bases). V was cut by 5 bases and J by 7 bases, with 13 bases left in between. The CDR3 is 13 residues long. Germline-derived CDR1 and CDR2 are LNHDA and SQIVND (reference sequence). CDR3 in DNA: TGTGCCAGTAGTCTGGGGGGGGCGAATACGCAGTATTTT. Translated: CASSLGGANTQYF.

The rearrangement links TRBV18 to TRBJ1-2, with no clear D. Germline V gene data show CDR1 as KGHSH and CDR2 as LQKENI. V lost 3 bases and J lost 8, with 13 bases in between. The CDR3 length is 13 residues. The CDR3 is CASSPEGAGGYTF. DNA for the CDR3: TGTGCCAGCTCACCCGAGGGAGCGGGAGGCTACACCTTC.

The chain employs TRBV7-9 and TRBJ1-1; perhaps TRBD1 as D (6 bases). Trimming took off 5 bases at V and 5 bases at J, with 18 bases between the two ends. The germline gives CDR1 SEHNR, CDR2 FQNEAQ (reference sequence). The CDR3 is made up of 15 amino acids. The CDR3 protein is CASSPLGRGGTEAFF. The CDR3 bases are TGTGCCAGCAGCCCCCTGGGGAGGGGGGGAACTGAAGCTTTCTTT. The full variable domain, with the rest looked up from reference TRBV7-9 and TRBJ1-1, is DTGVSQNPRHKITKRGQNVTFRCDPISEHNRLYWYRQTLGQGPEFLTYFQNEAQLEKSRLLSDRFSAERPKGSFSTLEIQRTEQGDSAMYLCASSPLGRGGTEAFFGQGTRLTVV.

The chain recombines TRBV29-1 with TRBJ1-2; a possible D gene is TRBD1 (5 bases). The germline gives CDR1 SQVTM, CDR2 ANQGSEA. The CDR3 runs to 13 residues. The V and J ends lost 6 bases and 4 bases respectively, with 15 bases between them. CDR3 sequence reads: CSVRDGALYGYTF. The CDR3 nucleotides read TGCAGCGTCCGGGACGGAGCACTCTATGGCTACACCTTC.

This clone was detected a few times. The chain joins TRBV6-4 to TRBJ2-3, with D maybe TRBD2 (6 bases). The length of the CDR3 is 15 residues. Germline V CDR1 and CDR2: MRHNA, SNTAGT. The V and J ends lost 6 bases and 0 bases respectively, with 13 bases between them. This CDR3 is CASRDGTSSTDTQYF. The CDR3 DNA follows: TGTGCCAGCAGAGACGGGACTTCTAGCACAGATACGCAGTATTTT.

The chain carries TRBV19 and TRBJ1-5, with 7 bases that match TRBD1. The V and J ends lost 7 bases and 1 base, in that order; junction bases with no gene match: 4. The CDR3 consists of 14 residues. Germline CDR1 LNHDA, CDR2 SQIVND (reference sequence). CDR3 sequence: CASTDRVSNQPQHF. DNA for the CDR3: TGTGCCAGTACCGACAGGGTGAGCAATCAGCCCCAGCATTTT.

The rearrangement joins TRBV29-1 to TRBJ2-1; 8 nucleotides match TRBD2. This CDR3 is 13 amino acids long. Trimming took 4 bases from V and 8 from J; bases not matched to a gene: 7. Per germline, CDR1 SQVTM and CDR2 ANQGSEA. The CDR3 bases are TGCAGCGTTGTCGGGAGGGCCGGGTATGAGCAGTTCTTC. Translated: CSVVGRAGYEQFF.

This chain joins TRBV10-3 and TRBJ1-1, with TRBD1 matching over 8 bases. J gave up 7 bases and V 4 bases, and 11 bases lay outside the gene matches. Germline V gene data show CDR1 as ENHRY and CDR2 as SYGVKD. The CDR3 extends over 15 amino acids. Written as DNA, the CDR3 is TGTGCCATCAGTGGAACCGGGACAGGCTGGGATGAAGCTTTCTTT. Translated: CAISGTGTGWDEAFF.

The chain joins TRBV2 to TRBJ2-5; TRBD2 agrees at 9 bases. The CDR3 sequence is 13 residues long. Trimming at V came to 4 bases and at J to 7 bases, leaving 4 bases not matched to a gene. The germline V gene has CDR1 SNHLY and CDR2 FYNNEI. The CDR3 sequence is CASSVAGVGTQYF. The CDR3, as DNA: TGTGCCAGCAGTGTAGCGGGAGTAGGGACCCAGTACTTC.

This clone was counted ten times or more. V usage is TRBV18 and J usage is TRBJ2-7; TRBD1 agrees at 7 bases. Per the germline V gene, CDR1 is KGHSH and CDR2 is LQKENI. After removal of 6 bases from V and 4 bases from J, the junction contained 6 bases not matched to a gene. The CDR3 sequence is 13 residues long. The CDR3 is CASSRDSYYEQYF. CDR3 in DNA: TGTGCCAGCTCTCGGGACAGTTATTACGAGCAGTACTTC.

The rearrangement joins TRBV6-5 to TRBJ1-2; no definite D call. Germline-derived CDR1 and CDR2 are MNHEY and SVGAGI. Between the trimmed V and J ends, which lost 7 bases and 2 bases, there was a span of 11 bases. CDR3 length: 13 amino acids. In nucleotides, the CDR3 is TGTGCCAGCACTTCTGGTCTGAACTATGGCTACACCTTC. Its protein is CASTSGLNYGYTF.

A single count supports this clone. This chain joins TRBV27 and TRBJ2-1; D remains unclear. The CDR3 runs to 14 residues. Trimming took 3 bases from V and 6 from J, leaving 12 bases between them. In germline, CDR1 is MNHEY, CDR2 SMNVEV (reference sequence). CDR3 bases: TGTGCCAGCAGTTTCGGGCAGACCCCCAATGAGCAGTTCTTC. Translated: CASSFGQTPNEQFF.